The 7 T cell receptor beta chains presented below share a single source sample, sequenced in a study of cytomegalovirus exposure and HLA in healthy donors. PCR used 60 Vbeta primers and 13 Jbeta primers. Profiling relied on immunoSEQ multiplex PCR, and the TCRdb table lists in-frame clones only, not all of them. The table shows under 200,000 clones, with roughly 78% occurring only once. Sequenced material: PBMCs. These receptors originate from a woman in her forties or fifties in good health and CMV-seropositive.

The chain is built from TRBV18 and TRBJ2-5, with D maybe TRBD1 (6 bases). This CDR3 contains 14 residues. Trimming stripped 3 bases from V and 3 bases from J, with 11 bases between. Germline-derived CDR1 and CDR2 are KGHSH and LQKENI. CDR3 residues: CASSPGQSKETQYF. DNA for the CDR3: TGTGCCAGCTCACCCGGACAGTCGAAAGAGACCCAGTACTTC. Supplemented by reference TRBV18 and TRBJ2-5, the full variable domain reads NAGVMQNPRHLVRRRGQEARLRCSPMKGHSHVYWYRQLPEEGLKFMVYLQKENIIDESGMPKERFSAEFPKEGPSILRIQQVVRGDSAAYFCASSPGQSKETQYFGPGTRLLVL.

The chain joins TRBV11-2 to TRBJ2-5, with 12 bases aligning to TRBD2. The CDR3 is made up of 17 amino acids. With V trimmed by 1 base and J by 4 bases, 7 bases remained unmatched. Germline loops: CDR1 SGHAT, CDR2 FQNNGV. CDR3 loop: CASSLGWTSGTGETQYF. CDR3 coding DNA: TGTGCCAGCAGCTTAGGATGGACTAGCGGGACGGGAGAGACCCAGTACTTC.

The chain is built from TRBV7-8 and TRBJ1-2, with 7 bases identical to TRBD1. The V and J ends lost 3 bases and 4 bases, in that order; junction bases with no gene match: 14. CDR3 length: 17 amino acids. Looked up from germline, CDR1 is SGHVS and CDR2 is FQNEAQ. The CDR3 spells CASSLGTAYLSPYGYTF. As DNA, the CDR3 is TGTGCCAGCAGCTTGGGGACAGCTTACCTCTCGCCCTATGGCTACACCTTC.

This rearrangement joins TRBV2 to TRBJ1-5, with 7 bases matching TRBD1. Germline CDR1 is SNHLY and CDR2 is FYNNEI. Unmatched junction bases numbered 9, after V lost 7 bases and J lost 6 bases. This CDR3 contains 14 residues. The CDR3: CASTKAGGGQPQHF. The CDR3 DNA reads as TGTGCCAGCACCAAGGCAGGGGGAGGTCAGCCCCAGCATTTT.

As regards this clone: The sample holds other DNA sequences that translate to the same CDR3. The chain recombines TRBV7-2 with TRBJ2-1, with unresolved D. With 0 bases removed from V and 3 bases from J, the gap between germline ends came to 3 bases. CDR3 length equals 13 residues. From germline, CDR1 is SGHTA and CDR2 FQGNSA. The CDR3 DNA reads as TGTGCCAGCAGCTTAGCTCGCTACAATGAGCAGTTCTTC. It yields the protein CASSLARYNEQFF.

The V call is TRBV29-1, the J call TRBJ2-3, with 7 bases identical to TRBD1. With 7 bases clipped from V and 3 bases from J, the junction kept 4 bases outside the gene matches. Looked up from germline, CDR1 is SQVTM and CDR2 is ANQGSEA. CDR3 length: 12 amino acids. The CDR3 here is CSGSRGTDTQYF. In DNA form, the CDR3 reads TGCAGCGGCAGCAGGGGGACAGATACGCAGTATTTT.

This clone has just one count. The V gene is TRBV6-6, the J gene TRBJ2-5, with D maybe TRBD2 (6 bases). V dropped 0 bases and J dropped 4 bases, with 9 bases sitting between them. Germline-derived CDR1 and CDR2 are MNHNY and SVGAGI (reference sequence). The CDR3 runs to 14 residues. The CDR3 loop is CASSYSWRGETQYF. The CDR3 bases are TGTGCCAGCAGTTACTCTTGGCGGGGAGAGACCCAGTACTTC.